This T cell receptor beta chain was observed in a study of metastatic and nonmetastatic thyroid tumors. Study context: Repertoire comparison spanned blood and tumor or nodule tissue of malignant and benign thyroid patients.

Germline CDR1 is MDHEN and CDR2 is SYDVKM. CDR3 length: 13 amino acids. Trimming cost V 2 bases and J 4 bases, with 6 bases left between them. TCRdb re-clonotyped the PCR reads through MiXCR. The sample lists some 26,000 clones; 20% to 25% were seen once. Patients had received no treatment of any kind before thyroid surgery. This clone is categorized as medium-sized (0.01 to 0.1%). The rearrangement uses TRBV28 and TRBJ1-3, with D unresolved. Sequenced input: adjacent normal tissue. This sequence originates from a female donor with papillary thyroid cancer or a benign thyroid nodule (not recorded which). Some clones in this sample may be carry-over from other donors' samples. The CDR3 reads CASSLTRGNTIYF. In nucleotides, the CDR3 is TGTGCCAGCAGTTTAACAAGGGGAAACACCATATATTTT. Full variable domain (missing parts from reference TRBV28 and TRBJ1-3): DVKVTQSSRYLVKRTGEKVFLECVQDMDHENMFWYRQDPGLGLRLIYFSYDVKMKEKGDIPEGYSVSREKKERFSLILESASTNQTSMYLCASSLTRGNTIYFGEGSWLTVV.